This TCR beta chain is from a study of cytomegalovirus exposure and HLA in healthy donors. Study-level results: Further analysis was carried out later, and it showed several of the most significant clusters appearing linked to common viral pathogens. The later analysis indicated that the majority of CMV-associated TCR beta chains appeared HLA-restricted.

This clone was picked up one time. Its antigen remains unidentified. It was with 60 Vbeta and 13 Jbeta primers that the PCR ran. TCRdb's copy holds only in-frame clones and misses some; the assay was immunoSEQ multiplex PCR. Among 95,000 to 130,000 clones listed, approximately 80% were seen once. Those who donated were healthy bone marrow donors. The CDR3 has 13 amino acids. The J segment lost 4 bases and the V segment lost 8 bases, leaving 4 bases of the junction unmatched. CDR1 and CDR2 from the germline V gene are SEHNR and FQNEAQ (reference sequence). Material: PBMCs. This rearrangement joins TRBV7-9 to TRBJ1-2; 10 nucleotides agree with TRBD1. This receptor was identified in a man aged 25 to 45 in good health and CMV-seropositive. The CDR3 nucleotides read TGTGCCAGCCGGGACAGGGGTGGCTATGGCTACACCTTC. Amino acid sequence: CASRDRGGYGYTF.